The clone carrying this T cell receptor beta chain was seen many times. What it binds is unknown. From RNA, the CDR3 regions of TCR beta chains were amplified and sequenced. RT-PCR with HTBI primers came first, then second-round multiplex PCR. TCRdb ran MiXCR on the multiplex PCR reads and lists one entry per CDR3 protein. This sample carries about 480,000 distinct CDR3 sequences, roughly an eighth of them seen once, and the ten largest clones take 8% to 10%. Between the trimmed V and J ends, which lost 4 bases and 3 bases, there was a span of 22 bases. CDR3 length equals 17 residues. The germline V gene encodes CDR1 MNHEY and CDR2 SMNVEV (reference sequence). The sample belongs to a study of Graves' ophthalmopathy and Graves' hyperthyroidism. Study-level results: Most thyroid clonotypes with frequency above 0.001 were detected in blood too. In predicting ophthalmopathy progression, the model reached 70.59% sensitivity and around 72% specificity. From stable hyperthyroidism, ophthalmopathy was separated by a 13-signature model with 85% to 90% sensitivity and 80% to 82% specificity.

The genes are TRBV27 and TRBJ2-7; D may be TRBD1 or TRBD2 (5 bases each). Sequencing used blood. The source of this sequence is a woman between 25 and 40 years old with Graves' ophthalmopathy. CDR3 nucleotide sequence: TGTGCCAGCAGTTCTATCGACGAACGAGGGGAGTTCTACGAGCAGTACTTC. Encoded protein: CASSSIDERGEFYEQYF.